Sequencing of this T cell receptor (beta chain) was carried out in a study of blood T cell repertoires in COVID-19. CDR1 and CDR2 from the germline V gene are SGHRS and YFSETQ. The CDR3 is 16 residues long. Trimming cost V 0 bases and J 4 bases, with 16 bases left between them. The data were produced by immunoSEQ multiplex PCR, yet TCRdb's version contains in-frame clones alone and is incomplete. The data hold 200,000 or so clones, with roughly 87% observed a single time. Sample: peripheral blood. This chain uses TRBV5-1 with TRBJ1-2; D is undetermined. The sequence was obtained from a man aged 35 to 55 with active or convalescent COVID-19. The CDR3 spells CASSLAGPGLGYGYTF. CDR3 nucleotides: TGCGCCAGCAGCTTGGCCGGCCCGGGTCTGGGCTATGGCTACACCTTC.